The 9 T cell receptor beta chains in this list originate from one sample, sequenced in a study of Graves' ophthalmopathy and Graves' hyperthyroidism. The authors amplified TCR beta CDR3 regions from RNA transcripts. The workflow started with a first-round RT-PCR run with HTBI primers and then moved on to a second-round multiplex PCR. One entry per CDR3 protein, called by TCRdb with MiXCR from the multiplex PCR reads. The data show 1 million to 1.3 million distinct CDR3 sequences, with 35% to 40% seen just once and 8.5% to 14% held by the top ten. The sequenced sample was peripheral blood or thyroid tissue (not recorded which). Source of these receptors: an adult man with Graves' hyperthyroidism.

This chain joins TRBV2 and TRBJ1-1; D is ambiguous. The germline CDR1 and CDR2 sequences are SNHLY and FYNNEI. The CDR3 loop spans 14 amino acids. CDR3 sequence (DNA): TGTGCTAGAGATAGAATCCGGGGTTCCACTGAAGCTTTCTTT. It encodes CARDRIRGSTEAFF. The entire variable domain, with the rest obtained from reference TRBV2 and TRBJ1-1, is as follows: EPEVTQTPSHQVTQMGQEVILRCVPISNHLYFYWYRQILGQKVEFLVSFYNNEISEKSEIFDDQFSVERPDGSNFTLKIRSTKLEDSAMYFCARDRIRGSTEAFFGQGTRLTVV.

This clonotype was recorded at least ten times. The V gene is TRBV2, the J gene TRBJ1-5; D is perhaps TRBD1 (6 bases). Germline loops: CDR1 SNHLY, CDR2 FYNNEI. The CDR3 length is 16 residues. Trimming took 5 bases from V and 7 from J, leaving 21 bases between them. The CDR3 DNA sequence: TGTGCCAGCAGTCAAACGGCCCTCAGTGGGGGCCAGCCCCAGCATTTT. This translates into CASSQTALSGGQPQHF.

The CDR3 sequence: CASSKGPGAPSEQYF. The CDR3 DNA follows: TGTGCCAGCAGTAAAGGCCCAGGGGCTCCATCCGAGCAGTACTTC. The rearrangement uses TRBV25-1 and TRBJ2-7; D perhaps matches TRBD1 (6 bases). The CDR3 length is 15 residues. Trimming removed 5 bases at V and 6 bases at J, with 20 bases between. Looked up from germline, CDR1 is MGHDK and CDR2 is SYGVNS.

This clonotype was seen many times. The chain joins TRBV19 to TRBJ2-5; 7 nucleotides agree with TRBD1. Germline V lookup: CDR1 LNHDA, CDR2 SQIVND (reference sequence). Unmatched junction bases numbered 8, after V lost 2 bases and J lost 2 bases. The length of the CDR3 is 16 residues. CDR3 amino acids: CASSINRDSPQETQYF. The CDR3 nucleotides read TGTGCCAGTAGTATAAACCGGGACAGCCCTCAAGAGACCCAGTACTTC.

The chain recombines TRBV10-3 with TRBJ2-7, with TRBD1 identical over 9 bases. Looked up from germline, CDR1 is ENHRY and CDR2 is SYGVKD. Unmatched junction bases numbered 8, after V lost 2 bases and J lost 6 bases. The CDR3 has 15 residues. The chain's CDR3 is CAISEPGQGSGEQYF. In DNA form, the CDR3 reads TGTGCCATCAGTGAGCCGGGACAGGGATCGGGCGAGCAGTACTTC.

This clonotype occurred many times. V gene TRBV7-9 combines with J gene TRBJ1-3; tentative D call: TRBD1 (6 bases). CDR3 length equals 15 residues. Trimming removed 1 base from V and 8 bases from J, with 15 bases in between. Germline V gene data show CDR1 as SEHNR and CDR2 as FQNEAQ (reference sequence). The CDR3 DNA follows: TGTGCCAGCAGCTTAGTATCCAGGGGCGGATACACCATATATTTT. It codes for CASSLVSRGGYTIYF. Variable domain in full (rest from reference TRBV7-9 and TRBJ1-3): DTGVSQNPRHKITKRGQNVTFRCDPISEHNRLYWYRQTLGQGPEFLTYFQNEAQLEKSRLLSDRFSAERPKGSFSTLEIQRTEQGDSAMYLCASSLVSRGGYTIYFGEGSWLTVV.

Only a few counts were recorded for this clonotype. J is TRBJ1-5 and V is TRBV3-1, with D possibly TRBD1 on 5 matching bases. The length of the CDR3 is 14 residues. The germline gives CDR1 LGHDT, CDR2 YNNKEL (reference sequence). Trimming removed 1 base at V and 10 bases at J, with 14 bases between. This chain's CDR3 is CASSQVPDMSPQHF. CDR3 in DNA: TGTGCCAGCAGCCAAGTGCCGGACATGTCACCCCAGCATTTT.

With regard to this clonotype: At one end the junction does not follow the germline gene, possibly because of a read error. This chain uses TRBV10-3 with TRBJ2-7, with 7 bases that match TRBD1. The CDR3 runs 16 residues. Germline V gene lookup returns CDR1 ENHRY and CDR2 SYGVKD. The CDR3 nucleotides read TGTGCCAGCAGTTACGACATCCAGGACAGGCCGGAGGAGCAGTACTTC. This translates into CASSYDIQDRPEEQYF.

This clonotype showed up many times. This chain uses TRBV19 with TRBJ2-7; the D is unclear. CDR1 and CDR2 (germline): LNHDA, SQIVND (reference sequence). V dropped 6 bases and J dropped 2 bases, with 11 bases sitting between them. This CDR3 is built from 13 residues. CDR3 sequence: CASSLRLTYEQYF. DNA for the CDR3: TGTGCCAGTAGCCTGAGATTAACCTACGAGCAGTACTTC. Looking up the rest from reference TRBV19 and TRBJ2-7 gives the full variable domain: DGGITQSPKYLFRKEGQNVTLSCEQNLNHDAMYWYRQDPGQGLRLIYYSQIVNDFQKGDIAEGYSVSREKKESFPLTVTSAQKNPTAFYLCASSLRLTYEQYFGPGTRLTVT.